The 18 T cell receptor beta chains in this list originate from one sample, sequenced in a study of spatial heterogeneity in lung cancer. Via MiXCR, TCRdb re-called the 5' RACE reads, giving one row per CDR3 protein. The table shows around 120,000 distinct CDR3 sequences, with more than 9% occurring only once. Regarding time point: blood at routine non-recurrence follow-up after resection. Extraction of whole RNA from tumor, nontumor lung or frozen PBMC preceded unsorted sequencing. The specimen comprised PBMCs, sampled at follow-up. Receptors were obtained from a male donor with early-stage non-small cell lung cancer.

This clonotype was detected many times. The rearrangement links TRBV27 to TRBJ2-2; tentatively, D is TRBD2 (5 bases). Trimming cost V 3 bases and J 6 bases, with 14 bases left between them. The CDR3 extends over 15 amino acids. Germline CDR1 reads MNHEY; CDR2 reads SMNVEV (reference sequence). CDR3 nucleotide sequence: TGTGCCAGCAGTTTGAGAGGACTTGTCCCCGGGGAGCTGTTTTTT. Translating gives CASSLRGLVPGELFF.

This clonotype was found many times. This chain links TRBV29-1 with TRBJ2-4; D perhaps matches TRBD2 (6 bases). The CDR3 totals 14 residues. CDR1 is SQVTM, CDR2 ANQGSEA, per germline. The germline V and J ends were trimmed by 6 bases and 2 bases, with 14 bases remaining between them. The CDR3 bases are TGCAGCGTATCCGGGGGTAGGACCAAAAACATTCAGTACTTC. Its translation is CSVSGGRTKNIQYF. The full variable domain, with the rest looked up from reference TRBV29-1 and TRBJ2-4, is SAVISQKPSRDICQRGTSLTIQCQVDSQVTMMFWYRQQPGQSLTLIATANQGSEATYESGFVIDKFPISRPNLTFSTLTVSNMSPEDSSIYLCSVSGGRTKNIQYFGAGTRLSVL.

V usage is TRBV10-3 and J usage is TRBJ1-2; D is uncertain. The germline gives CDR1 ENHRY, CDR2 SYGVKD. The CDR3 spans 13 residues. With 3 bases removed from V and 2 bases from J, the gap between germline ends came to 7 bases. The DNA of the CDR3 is TGTGCCATCAGTGAATCGGGAAACTATGGCTACACCTTC. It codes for CAISESGNYGYTF.

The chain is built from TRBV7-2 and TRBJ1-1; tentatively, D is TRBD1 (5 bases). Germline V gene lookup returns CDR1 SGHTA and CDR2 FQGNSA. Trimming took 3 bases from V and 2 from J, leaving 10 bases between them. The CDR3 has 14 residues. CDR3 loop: CASSLSDINTEAFF. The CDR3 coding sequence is TGTGCCAGCAGCTTGTCGGACATCAACACTGAAGCTTTCTTT.

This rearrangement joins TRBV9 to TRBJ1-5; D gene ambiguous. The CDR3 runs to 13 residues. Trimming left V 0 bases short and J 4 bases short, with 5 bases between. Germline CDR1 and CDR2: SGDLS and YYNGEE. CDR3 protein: CASSVALNQPQHF. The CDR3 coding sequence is TGTGCCAGCAGCGTAGCTCTAAATCAGCCCCAGCATTTT.

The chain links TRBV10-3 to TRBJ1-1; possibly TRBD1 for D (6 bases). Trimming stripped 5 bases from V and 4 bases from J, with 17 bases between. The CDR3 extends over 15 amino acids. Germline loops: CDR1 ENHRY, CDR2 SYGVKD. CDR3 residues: CAISPGGRVITEAFF. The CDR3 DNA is TGTGCCATCAGTCCTGGGGGGCGCGTGATCACTGAAGCTTTCTTT.

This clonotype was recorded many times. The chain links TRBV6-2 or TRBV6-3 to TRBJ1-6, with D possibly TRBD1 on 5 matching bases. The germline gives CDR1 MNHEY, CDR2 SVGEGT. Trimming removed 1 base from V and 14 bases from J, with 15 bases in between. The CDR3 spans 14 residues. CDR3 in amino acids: CASSYLLGGAALHF. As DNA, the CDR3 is TGTGCCAGCAGTTACTTACTCGGGGGTGCAGCCCTCCACTTT.

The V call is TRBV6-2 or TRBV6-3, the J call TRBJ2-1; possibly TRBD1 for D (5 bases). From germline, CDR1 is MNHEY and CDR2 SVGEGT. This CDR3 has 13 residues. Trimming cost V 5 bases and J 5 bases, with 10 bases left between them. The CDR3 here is CASSPGSHNEQFF. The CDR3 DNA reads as TGTGCCAGCAGTCCAGGGTCCCACAATGAGCAGTTCTTC.

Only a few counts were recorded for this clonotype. CDR3 DNA sequence: TGCGCCAGCAGTTGGGACAACTACGAGCAGTACTTC. Translated: CASSWDNYEQYF. The chain recombines TRBV5-1 with TRBJ2-7; a weak D match, TRBD1 (6 bases). The CDR3 sequence is 12 residues long. Germline CDR1 SGHRS, CDR2 YFSETQ. Trimming pared 5 bases from V and 3 bases from J, leaving 9 bases between.

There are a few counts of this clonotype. The chain's CDR3 is CASSPSFAGDTQYF. CDR3 sequence (DNA): TGTGCCAGCTCACCAAGTTTCGCCGGGGATACGCAGTATTTT. V and J are TRBV18 and TRBJ2-3, with D uncertain. Germline V gives CDR1 KGHSH, CDR2 LQKENI. Trimming cost V 2 bases and J 6 bases, with 12 bases left between them. The CDR3 runs to 14 residues.

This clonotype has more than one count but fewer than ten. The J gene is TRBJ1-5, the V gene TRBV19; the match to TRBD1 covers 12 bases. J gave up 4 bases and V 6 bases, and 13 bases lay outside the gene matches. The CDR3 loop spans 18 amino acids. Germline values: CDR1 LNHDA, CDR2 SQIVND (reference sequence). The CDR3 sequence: CASRLGTGGAEVNQPQHF. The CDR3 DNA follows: TGTGCCAGTAGACTTGGGACAGGGGGCGCGGAGGTGAATCAGCCCCAGCATTTT.

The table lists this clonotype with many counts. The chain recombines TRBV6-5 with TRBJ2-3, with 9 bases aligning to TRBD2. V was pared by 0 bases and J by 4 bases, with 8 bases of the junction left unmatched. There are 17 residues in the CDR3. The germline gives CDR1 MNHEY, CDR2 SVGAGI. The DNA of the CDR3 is TGTGCCAGCAGTTACTCGATGAGCGGGGGGCCAGCAGATACGCAGTATTTT. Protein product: CASSYSMSGGPADTQYF.

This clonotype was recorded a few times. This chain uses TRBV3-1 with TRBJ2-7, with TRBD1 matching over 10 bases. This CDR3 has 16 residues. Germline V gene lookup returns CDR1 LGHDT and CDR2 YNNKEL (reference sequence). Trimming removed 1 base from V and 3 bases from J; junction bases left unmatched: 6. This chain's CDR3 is CASSQALGTGVYEQYF. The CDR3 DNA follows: TGTGCCAGCAGCCAAGCCCTCGGGACAGGGGTCTACGAGCAGTACTTC.

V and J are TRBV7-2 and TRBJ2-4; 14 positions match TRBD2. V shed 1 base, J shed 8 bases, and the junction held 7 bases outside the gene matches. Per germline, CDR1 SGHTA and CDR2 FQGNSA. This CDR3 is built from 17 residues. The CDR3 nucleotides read TGTGCCAGCAGCTTAGAGGGACTAGCGGGAGCCAGGGACATTCAGTACTTC. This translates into CASSLEGLAGARDIQYF.

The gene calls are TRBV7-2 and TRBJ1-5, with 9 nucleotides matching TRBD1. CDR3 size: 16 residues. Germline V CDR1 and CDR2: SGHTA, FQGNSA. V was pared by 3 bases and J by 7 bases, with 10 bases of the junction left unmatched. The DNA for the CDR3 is TGTGCCAGCAGCTTCGAGGACAGGGGAGGAGGACAGCCCCAGCATTTT. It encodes CASSFEDRGGGQPQHF.

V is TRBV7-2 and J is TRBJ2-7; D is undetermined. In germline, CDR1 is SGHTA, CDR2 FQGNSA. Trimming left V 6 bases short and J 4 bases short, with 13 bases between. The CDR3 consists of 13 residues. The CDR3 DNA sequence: TGTGCCAGCAGTTCACAGTCTCGTTACGAGCAGTACTTC. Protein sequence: CASSSQSRYEQYF.

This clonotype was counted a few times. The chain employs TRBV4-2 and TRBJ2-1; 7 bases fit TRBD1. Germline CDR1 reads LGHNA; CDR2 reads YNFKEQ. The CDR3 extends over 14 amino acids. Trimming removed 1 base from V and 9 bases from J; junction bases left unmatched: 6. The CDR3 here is CASSQGQGGVEQFF. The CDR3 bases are TGTGCCAGCAGCCAAGGACAAGGGGGCGTTGAGCAGTTCTTC.

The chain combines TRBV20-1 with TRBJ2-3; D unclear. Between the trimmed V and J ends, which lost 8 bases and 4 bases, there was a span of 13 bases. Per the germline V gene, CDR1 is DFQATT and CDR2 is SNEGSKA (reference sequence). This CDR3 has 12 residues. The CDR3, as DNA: TGCAGTTCCCCCGAGATGGCAGATACGCAGTATTTT. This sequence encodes CSSPEMADTQYF.